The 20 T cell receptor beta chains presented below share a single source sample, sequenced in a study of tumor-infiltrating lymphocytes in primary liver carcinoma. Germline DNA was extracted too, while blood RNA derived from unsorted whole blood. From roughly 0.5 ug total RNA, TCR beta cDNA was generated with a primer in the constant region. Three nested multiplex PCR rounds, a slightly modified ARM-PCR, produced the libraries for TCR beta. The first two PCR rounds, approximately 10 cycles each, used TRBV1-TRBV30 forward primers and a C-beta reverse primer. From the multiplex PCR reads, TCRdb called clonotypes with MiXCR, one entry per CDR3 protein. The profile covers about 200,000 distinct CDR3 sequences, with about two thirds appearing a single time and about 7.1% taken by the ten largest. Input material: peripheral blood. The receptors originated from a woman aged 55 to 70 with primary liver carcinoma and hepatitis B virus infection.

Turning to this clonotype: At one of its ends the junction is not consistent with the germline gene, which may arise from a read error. CDR3 nucleotide sequence: TGTGTCAGCAGCCAGGAGCGGGAGTCCACAGATACGCAGTATTTT. This sequence encodes CVSSQERESTDTQYF. This chain uses TRBV4-2 with TRBJ2-3, with 8 nucleotides matching TRBD2. The CDR3 is made up of 15 amino acids. Germline lookup yields CDR1 LGHNA and CDR2 YNFKEQ.

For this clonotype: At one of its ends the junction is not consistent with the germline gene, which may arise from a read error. In DNA form, the CDR3 reads TGTGCCGGCAGCCACAGTGGAAACACTATATATTTT. It translates to CAGSHSGNTIYF. This sequence joins TRBV11-2 and TRBJ1-3; D gene ambiguous. This CDR3 region has 12 residues. In germline, CDR1 is SGHAT, CDR2 FQNNGV.

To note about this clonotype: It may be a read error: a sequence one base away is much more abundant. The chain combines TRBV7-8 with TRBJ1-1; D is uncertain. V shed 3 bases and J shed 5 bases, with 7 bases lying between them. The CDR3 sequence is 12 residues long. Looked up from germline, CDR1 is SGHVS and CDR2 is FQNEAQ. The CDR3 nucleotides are TGTGCCAGCAGCTTGGGGATAACTGAAGCTTTCTTT. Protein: CASSLGITEAFF.

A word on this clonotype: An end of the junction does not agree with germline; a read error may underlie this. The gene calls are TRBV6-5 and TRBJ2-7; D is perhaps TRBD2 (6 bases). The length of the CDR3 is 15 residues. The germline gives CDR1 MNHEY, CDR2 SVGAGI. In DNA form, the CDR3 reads TGTACCAGCAGTTACTCGAGTACTAGCAGGTACGAGCAGTACTTC. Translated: CTSSYSSTSRYEQYF.

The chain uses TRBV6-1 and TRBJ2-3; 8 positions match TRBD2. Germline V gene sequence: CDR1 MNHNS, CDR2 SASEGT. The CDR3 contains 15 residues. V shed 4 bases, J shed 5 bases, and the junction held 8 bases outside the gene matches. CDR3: CASSAAAGEGDTQYF. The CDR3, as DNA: TGTGCCAGCAGTGCGGCAGCGGGAGAGGGAGATACGCAGTATTTT.

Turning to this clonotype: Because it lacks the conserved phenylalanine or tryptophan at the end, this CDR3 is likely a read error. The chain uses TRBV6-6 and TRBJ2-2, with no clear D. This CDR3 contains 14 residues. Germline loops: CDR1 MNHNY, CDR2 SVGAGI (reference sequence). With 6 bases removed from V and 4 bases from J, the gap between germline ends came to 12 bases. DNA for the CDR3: TGTGCCAGCAGGAAGGACGGGTCCACCGGGGAGCTGTTTTAT. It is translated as CASRKDGSTGELFY.

The CDR3 DNA reads as TGTGCCAGCAGCCGTAGCGGGAACACTGATACGCAGTATTTT. It translates to CASSRSGNTDTQYF. This chain joins TRBV11-3 and TRBJ2-3; 8 bases map to TRBD2. The length of the CDR3 is 14 residues. From germline, CDR1 is SGHNT and CDR2 YENEEA. V shed 5 bases and J 6 bases; nucleotides not matched to a gene: 7.

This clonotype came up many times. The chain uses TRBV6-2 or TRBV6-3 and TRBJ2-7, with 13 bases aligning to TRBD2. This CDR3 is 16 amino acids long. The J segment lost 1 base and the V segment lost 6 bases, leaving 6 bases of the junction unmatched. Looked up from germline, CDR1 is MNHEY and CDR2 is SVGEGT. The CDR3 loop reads CASSRTSGRISYEQYF. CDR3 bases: TGTGCCAGCAGCCGGACTAGCGGGAGAATTTCCTACGAGCAGTACTTC.

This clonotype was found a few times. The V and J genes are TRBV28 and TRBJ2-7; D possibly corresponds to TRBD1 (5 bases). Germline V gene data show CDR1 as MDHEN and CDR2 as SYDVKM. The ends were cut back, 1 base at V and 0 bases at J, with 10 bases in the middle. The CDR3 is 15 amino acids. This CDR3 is CASSLLTGSSYEQYF. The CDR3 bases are TGTGCCAGCAGTTTATTAACAGGTTCCTCCTACGAGCAGTACTTC.

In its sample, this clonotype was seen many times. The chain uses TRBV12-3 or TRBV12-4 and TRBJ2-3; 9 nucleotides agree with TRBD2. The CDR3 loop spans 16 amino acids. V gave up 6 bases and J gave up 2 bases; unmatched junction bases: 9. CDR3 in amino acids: CASSPVASGTTDTQYF. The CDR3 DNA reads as TGTGCCAGCAGCCCAGTGGCTAGCGGGACCACAGATACGCAGTATTTT.

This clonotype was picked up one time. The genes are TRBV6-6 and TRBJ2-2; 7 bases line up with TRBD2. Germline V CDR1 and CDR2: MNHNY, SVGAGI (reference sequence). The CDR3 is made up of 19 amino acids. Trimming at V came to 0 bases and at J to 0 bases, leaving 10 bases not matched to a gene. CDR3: CASSYSKSSGRANTGELFF. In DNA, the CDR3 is TGTGCCAGCAGTTACTCGAAAAGTAGCGGGCGAGCGAACACCGGGGAGCTGTTTTTT.

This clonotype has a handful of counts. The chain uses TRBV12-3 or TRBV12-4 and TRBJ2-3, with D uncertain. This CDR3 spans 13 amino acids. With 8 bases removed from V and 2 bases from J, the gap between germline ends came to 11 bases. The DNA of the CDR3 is TGTGCCAGCCTCCTGTCACACACAGATACGCAGTATTTT. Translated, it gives CASLLSHTDTQYF.

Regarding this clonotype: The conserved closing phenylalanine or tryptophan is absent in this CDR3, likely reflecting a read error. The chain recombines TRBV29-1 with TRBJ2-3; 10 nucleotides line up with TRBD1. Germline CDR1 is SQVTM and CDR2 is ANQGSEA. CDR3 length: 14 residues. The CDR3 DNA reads TGCAGTGTTTCCGGGACAGGGGCGTCAGATACGCAGTATTTG. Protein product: CSVSGTGASDTQYL.

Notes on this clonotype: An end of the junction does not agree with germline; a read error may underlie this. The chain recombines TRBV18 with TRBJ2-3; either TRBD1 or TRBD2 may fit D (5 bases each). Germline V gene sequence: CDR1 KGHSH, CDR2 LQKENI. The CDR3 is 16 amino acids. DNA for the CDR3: TGTGCCAGCTCACCCCCATGGGGGATAACCACAGATACGCAGTGTTTT. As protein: CASSPPWGITTDTQCF. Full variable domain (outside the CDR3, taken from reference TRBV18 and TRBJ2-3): NAGVMQNPRHLVRRRGQEARLRCSPMKGHSHVYWYRQLPEEGLKFMVYLQKENIIDESGMPKERFSAEFPKEGPSILRIQQVVRGDSAAYFCASSPPWGITTDTQCFGPGTRLTVL.

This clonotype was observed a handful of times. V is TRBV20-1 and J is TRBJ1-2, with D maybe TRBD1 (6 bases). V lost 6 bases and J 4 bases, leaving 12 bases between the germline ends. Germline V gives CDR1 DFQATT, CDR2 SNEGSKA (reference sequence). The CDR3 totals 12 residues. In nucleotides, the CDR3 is TGCAGTGCGAAAGGACAGTCCTATGGCTACACCTTC. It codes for CSAKGQSYGYTF.

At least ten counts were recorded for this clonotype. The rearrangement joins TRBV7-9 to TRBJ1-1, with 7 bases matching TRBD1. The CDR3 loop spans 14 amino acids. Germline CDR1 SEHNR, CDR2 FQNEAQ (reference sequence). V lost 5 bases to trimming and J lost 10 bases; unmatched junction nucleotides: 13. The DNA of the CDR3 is TGTGCCAGCAGCCCACAGGGGAGCGTTTCCGGAGCTTTCTTT. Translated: CASSPQGSVSGAFF.

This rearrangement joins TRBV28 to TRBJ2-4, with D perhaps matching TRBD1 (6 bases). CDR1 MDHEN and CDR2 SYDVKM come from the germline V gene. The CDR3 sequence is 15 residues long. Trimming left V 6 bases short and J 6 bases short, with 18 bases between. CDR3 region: CASSPFGGNPNIQYF. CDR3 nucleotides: TGTGCCAGCAGCCCCTTTGGGGGCAACCCAAACATTCAGTACTTC.

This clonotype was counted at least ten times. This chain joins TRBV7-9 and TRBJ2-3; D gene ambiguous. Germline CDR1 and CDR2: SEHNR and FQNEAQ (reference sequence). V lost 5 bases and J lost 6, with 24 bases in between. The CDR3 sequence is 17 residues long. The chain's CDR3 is CASSPTVHDSTPDTQYF. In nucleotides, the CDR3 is TGTGCCAGCAGCCCAACAGTCCACGATAGTACCCCTGATACGCAGTATTTT.

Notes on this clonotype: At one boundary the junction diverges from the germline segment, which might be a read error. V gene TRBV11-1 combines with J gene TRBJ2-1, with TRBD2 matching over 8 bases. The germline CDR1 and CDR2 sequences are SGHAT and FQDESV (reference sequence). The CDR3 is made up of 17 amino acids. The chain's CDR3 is CTSSLAALAGTYNEQFF. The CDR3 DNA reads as TGTACCAGCAGCTTAGCTGCCCTAGCGGGCACCTACAATGAGCAGTTCTTC.

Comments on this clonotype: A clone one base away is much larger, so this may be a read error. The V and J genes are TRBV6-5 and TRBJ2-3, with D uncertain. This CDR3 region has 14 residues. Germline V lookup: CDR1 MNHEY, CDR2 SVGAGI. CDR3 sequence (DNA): TGTGCCAGCAGTTCCCCTTCAATCACAGATAAGCAGTATTTT. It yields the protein CASSSPSITDKQYF.